This T cell receptor (beta chain) appears in the sequencing data of a study of blood T cell repertoires in COVID-19. Study context: Both acute and convalescent COVID-19 samples were obtained from the United States, Italy and Spain. In each case, the material was cDNA or gDNA derived from T cells, B-cell-depleted T cells, or PBMCs.

Repertoires were generated with immunoSEQ multiplex PCR, while TCRdb's copy carries only in-frame clones and drops some. Of around 200,000 clones listed, 85% to 90% were seen once; the top ten hold approximately 3.3%. This CDR3 is built from 13 residues. V was trimmed by 3 bases and J by 7 bases, leaving 13 bases between them. Ages ranged from roughly 18 to 100 years, with residence in approximately 25 US areas. Assignments of participants to cohorts depended upon their own reported clinical history. The clonotype was recovered from a woman between 45 and 60 years old in a cohort exposed to, infected with or recovered from COVID-19 (not recorded which). This sequence joins TRBV12-3 or TRBV12-4 and TRBJ2-7, with D possibly TRBD1 on 6 matching bases. Sequenced material: PBMCs or T cells enriched from blood (not recorded which). The CDR3 here is CASSLDSLREQYF. For the CDR3, the DNA is TGTGCCAGCAGTTTGGACAGCCTACGAGAGCAGTACTTC.